The rows below give T cell receptor beta chains drawn from one sample of a study of T cells in Graves' hyperthyroidism and ophthalmopathy. Via MiXCR, TCRdb re-called the multiplex PCR reads, giving one row per CDR3 protein. This sample carries 360,000 or so distinct CDR3 sequences, approximately 20% of them seen once, and the ten largest clones take 3.7%. Sequencing was carried out using blood. These receptors came from a woman aged 18-29 years with Graves' hyperthyroidism. CDR3s include the opening cysteine and the closing phenylalanine or tryptophan. The D gene is left open where the match is weak. A row's size may be missing; if present it is once, few, many or a size class.

>TRBV7-3|TRBJ2-7|-|many
TGTGCCAGCAGCTTAGATGGTGCTGGCGAGCAGTACTTC
CASSLDGAGEQYF
>TRBV5-1|TRBJ2-7|-|many
TGCGCCAGCAGCGACTCAGGGGGGGGTGACTACGAGCAGTACTTC
CASSDSGGGDYEQYF
>TRBV7-8|TRBJ2-5|-|many
TGTGCCAGCAGCCGCGATAAGGACGGCTTGAGGACCCAGTACTTC
CASSRDKDGLRTQYF
>TRBV6-5|TRBJ2-7|TRBD2|many
TGTGCCAGCAGGGGGACTAGCTCCGACGAGCAGTACTTC
CASRGTSSDEQYF
>TRBV7-8|TRBJ1-2|-|many
TGTGCCAGCAGCTTAGGCCTCAGGGGAGGCTATGGCTACACCTTC
CASSLGLRGGYGYTF
>TRBV5-1|TRBJ2-7|-|many
TGCGCCAGCAGCTTGGGGGGACACCCATCCTACGAGCAGTACTTC
CASSLGGHPSYEQYF
>TRBV28|TRBJ1-2|-|many
TGTGCCAGCAGTTTATCGACGACAGCTAGATCTAACTATGGCTACACCTTC
CASSLSTTARSNYGYTF
>TRBV30|TRBJ2-2|TRBD1|few
TGTGCCTGGAATGATTTTTACAGGGGGCATTATACCGGGGAGCTGTTTTTT
CAWNDFYRGHYTGELFF
>TRBV18|TRBJ1-5|-|-
TGTGCCAGCTCACCAAGTCTGGGGGGGGTTGGCAATCAGCCCCAGCATTTT
CASSPSLGGVGNQPQHF
>TRBV10-3|TRBJ1-3|TRBD1|few
TGTGCCATCAGTGGACAGGGTCCCTCTGGAAACACCATATATTTT
CAISGQGPSGNTIYF
>TRBV5-1|TRBJ2-5|TRBD2|-
TGCGCCAGCAGCGTAGAGCGGGGGGAAGAGACCCAGTACTTC
CASSVERGEETQYF
>TRBV6-1|TRBJ2-3|TRBD2|many
TGTGCCAGCAGTGAAGTAGCGGGGGCGAGTGATACGCAGTATTTT
CASSEVAGASDTQYF
>TRBV6-1|TRBJ1-1|-|many
TGTGCCAGCAGCTGGGATTGGGCAAACACTGAAGCTTTCTTT
CASSWDWANTEAFF
>TRBV12-3/TRBV12-4|TRBJ1-1|TRBD1|many
TGTGCCAGCAGTTTAGGGACAGGGGTGGACACTGAAGCTTTCTTT
CASSLGTGVDTEAFF
>TRBV6-2/TRBV6-3|TRBJ1-1|TRBD1|many
TGTGCCAGCAGTCAGACAGGGGGTCGCACTGAAGCTTTCTTT
CASSQTGGRTEAFF
>TRBV4-1|TRBJ1-3|-|-
TGCGCCAGCAGACAGGGTTTTGGAAACACCATATATTTT
CASRQGFGNTIYF
>TRBV29-1|TRBJ1-5|-|many
TGCAGCGTTGAACAGGGCCCTCAGCCCCAGCATTTT
CSVEQGPQPQHF
>TRBV7-8|TRBJ2-7|-|few
TGTGCCAGCAGACACAGGGGGGGTTCCTACGAGCAGTACTTC
CASRHRGGSYEQYF
>TRBV24-1|TRBJ1-1|TRBD1|many
TGTGCCACCAGTCGGGACAGTGAAGCTTTCTTT
CATSRDSEAFF
>TRBV5-8|TRBJ1-1|-|few
TGTGCCAGCAGCCAATATCAGGGTAAAGCTTTCTTT
CASSQYQGKAFF
>TRBV4-1|TRBJ1-5|TRBD1|-
TGCGCCAGCAGCCCTGGGACAGTTAGCAATCAGCCCCAGCATTTT
CASSPGTVSNQPQHF
>TRBV5-1|TRBJ2-7|TRBD2|many
TGCGCCAGCAGCGGGGGACTAGATTCCCACGAGCAGTACTTC
CASSGGLDSHEQYF
>TRBV3-1|TRBJ2-7|-|-
TGTGCCAGCAGCCTTATGGGGGAGCAGTACTTC
CASSLMGEQYF
>TRBV20-1|TRBJ1-1|-|many
TGCAGTGCTAGAGACTCGGGACAAATAAACACTGAAGCTTTCTTT
CSARDSGQINTEAFF
>TRBV3-1|TRBJ2-7|TRBD1|many
TGTGCCAGCAGCCAAGATCGAGGGGGACAGTCATCCTACGAGCAGTACTTC
CASSQDRGGQSSYEQYF
>TRBV6-1|TRBJ2-5|-|-
TGTGCCAGTGCCGGGCCCTACCAAGAGACCCAGTACTTC
CASAGPYQETQYF
>TRBV12-3/TRBV12-4|TRBJ2-5|TRBD2|few
TGTGCCAGCAGTGGACCACTAGCGGGGAAGGAGACCCAGTACTTC
CASSGPLAGKETQYF
>TRBV7-8|TRBJ2-7|TRBD1|many
TGTGCCAGCAGCCGAGCGGAAGCGACAGGGCTTTACGAGCAGTACTTC
CASSRAEATGLYEQYF
>TRBV7-3|TRBJ2-2|-|few
TGTGCCAGCAGCGCAGCGGGCGAGAACACCGGGGAGCTGTTTTTT
CASSAAGENTGELFF
>TRBV28|TRBJ2-7|TRBD1|many
TGTGCCAGCAGTCCCGAAGGACAGGGCTACGAGCAGTACTTC
CASSPEGQGYEQYF
>TRBV12-3/TRBV12-4|TRBJ2-2|TRBD1|few
TGTGCCAGCAGTCAGGGGGCAGGGACCGGGGAGCTGTTTTTT
CASSQGAGTGELFF
>TRBV7-9|TRBJ2-5|-|many
TGTGCCAGCAGCCGGGCGTGGGGGGTGGAGACCCAGTACTTC
CASSRAWGVETQYF
>TRBV11-3|TRBJ2-4|-|many
TGTGCCAGCAGCTTAGCGGGGGATGACATTCAGTACTTC
CASSLAGDDIQYF
>TRBV6-2/TRBV6-3|TRBJ1-1|-|-
TGTGCCAGCAGTTACTCCTCCTTCGCTGAAGCTTTCTTT
CASSYSSFAEAFF
>TRBV6-5|TRBJ2-7|-|many
TGTGCCAGCAGTTTTGACCACCTCCGCCCCTACGAGCAGTACTTC
CASSFDHLRPYEQYF